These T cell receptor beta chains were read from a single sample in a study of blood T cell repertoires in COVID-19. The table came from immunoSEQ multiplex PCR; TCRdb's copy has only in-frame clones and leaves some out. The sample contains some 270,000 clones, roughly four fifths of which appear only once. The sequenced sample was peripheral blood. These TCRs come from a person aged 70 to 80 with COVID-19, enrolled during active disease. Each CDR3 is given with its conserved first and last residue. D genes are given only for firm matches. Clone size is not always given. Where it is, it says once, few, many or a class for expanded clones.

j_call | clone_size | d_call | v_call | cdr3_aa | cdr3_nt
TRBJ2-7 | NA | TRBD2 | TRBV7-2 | CASSVLAGAAYEQYF | TGTGCCAGCAGCGTACTAGCGGGAGCTGCCTACGAGCAGTACTTC
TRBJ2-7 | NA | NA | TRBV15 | CATSRDRGRGHEQYF | TGTGCCACCAGCAGAGATCGGGGCAGGGGCCACGAGCAGTACTTC
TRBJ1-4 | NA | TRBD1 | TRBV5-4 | CASSLRGTGSEKLFF | TGTGCCAGCAGCTTGAGGGGGACAGGGTCTGAAAAACTGTTTTTT
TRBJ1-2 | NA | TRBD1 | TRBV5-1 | CASSLVGGSYGYTF | TGCGCCAGCAGCTTGGTAGGGGGCAGCTATGGCTACACCTTC
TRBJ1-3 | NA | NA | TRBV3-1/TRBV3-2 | CASSQPPTGLGGNTIYF | TGTGCCAGCAGCCAACCCCCAACAGGGCTGGGGGGAAACACCATATATTTT
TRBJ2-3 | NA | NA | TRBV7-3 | CASSLGDTSTDTQYF | TGTGCCAGCAGCTTAGGGGACACAAGCACAGATACGCAGTATTTT
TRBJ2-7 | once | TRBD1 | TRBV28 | CASRPPGTGEYEQYF | TGTGCCAGCAGACCGCCCGGGACAGGGGAATACGAGCAGTACTTC
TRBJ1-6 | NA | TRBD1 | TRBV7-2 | CASSLEGQGHSPLHF | TGTGCCAGCAGCTTGGAGGGACAGGGGCATTCACCCCTCCACTTT
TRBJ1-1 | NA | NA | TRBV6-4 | CASRLLVRSTEAFF | TGTGCCAGCAGACTCTTGGTCAGGTCCACTGAAGCTTTCTTT
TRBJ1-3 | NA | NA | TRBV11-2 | CASSFPSGNTIYF | TGTGCCAGCAGCTTTCCATCTGGAAACACCATATATTTT
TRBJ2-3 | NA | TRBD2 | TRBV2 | CASSEGLGLATTGDTQYF | TGTGCCAGCAGTGAAGGGCTTGGACTAGCGACGACGGGAGATACGCAGTATTTT
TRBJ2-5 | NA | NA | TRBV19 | CASSTQGGRETQYF | TGTGCCAGTAGTACCCAGGGAGGAAGAGAGACCCAGTACTTC
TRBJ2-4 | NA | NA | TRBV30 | CAWSGSGIAKNIQYF | TGTGCCTGGAGTGGGTCGGGAATAGCCAAAAACATTCAGTACTTC
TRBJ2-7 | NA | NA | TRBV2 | CASILSYEQYF | TGTGCCAGCATCCTCTCCTACGAGCAGTACTTC
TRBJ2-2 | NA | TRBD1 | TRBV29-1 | CSVGVQGANTGELFF | TGCAGCGTTGGCGTACAGGGGGCGAACACCGGGGAGCTGTTTTTT
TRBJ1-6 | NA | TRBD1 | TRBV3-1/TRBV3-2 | CASSPSGTGLSPLHF | TGTGCCAGCAGCCCTTCCGGGACAGGGCTTTCACCCCTCCACTTT
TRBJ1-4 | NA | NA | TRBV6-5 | CASLRQRTANEKLFF | TGTGCCAGCCTCCGGCAGCGGACGGCTAATGAAAAACTGTTTTTT
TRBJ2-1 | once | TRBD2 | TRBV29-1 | CSVGQGLAGGIGNEQFF | TGCAGCGTGGGTCAGGGACTAGCGGGAGGAATCGGAAATGAGCAGTTCTTC
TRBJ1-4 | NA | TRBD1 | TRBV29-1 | CSVRGTGATNEKLFF | TGCAGCGTTCGTGGGACAGGGGCTACTAATGAAAAACTGTTTTTT
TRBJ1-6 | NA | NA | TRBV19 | CASSVRPRGWPPLHF | TGTGCCAGTAGTGTCCGACCGCGAGGATGGCCACCCCTCCACTTT